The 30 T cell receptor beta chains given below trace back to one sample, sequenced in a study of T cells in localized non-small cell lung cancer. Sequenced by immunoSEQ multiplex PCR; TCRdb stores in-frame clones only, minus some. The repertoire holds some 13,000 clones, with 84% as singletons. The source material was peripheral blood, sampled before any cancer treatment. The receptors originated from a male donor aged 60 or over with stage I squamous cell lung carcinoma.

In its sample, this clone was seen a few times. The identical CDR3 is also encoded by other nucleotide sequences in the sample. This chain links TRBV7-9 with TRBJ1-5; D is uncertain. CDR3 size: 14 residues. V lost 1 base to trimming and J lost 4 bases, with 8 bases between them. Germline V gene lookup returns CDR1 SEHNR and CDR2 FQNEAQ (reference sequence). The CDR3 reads CASSLGQSNQPQHF. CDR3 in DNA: TGTGCCAGCAGCTTAGGCCAGTCAAATCAGCCCCAGCATTTT.

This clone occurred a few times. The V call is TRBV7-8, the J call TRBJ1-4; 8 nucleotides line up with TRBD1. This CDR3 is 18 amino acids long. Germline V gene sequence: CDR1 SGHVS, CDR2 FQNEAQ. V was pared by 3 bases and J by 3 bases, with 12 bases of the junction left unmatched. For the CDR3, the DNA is TGTGCCAGCAGCTTTAAGGAAACTCGGACAGGGCCTAATGAAAAACTGTTTTTT. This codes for CASSFKETRTGPNEKLFF.

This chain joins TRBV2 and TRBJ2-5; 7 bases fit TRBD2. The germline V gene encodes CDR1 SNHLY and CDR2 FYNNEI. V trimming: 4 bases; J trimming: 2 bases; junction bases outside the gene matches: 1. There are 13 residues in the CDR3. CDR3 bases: TGTGCCAGCAGTGGGGGACTACAAGAGACCCAGTACTTC. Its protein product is CASSGGLQETQYF.

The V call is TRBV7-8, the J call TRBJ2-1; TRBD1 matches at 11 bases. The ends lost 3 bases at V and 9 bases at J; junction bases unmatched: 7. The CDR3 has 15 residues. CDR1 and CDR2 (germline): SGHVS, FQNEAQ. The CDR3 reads CASSFRDRGSGEQFF. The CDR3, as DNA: TGTGCCAGCAGCTTCCGGGACAGGGGGTCAGGTGAGCAGTTCTTC.

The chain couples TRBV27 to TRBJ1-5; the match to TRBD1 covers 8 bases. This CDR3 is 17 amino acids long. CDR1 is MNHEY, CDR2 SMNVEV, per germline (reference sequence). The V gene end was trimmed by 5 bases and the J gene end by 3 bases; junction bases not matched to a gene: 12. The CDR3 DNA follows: TGTGCCAGCAGTCTACTATTCCTGACAGGGGACAATCAGCCCCAGCATTTT. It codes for CASSLLFLTGDNQPQHF.

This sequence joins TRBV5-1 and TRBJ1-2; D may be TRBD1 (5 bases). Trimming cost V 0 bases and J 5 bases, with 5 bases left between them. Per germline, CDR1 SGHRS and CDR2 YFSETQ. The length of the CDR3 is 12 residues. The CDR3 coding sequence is TGCGCCAGCAGCTTGGAGGGGTATGGCTACACCTTC. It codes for CASSLEGYGYTF.

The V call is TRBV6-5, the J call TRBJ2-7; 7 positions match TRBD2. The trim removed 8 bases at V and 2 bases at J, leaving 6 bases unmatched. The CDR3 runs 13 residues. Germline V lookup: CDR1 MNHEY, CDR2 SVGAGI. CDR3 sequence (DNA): TGTGCCAGCCGGGGCGGGACTACCTACGAGCAGTACTTC. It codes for CASRGGTTYEQYF.

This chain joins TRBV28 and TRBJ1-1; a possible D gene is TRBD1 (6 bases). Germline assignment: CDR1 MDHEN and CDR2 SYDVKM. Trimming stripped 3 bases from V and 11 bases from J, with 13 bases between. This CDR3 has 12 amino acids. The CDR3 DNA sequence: TGTGCCAGCAGTTTCCCGGACAGTCAGGCTTTCTTT. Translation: CASSFPDSQAFF.

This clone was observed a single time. CDR3 region: CASSSPETQFF. Written as DNA, the CDR3 is TGTGCCAGCAGTTCACCGGAGACGCAGTTCTTC. The V and J genes are TRBV27 and TRBJ2-1, with D unresolved. CDR1 is MNHEY, CDR2 SMNVEV, per germline (reference sequence). This CDR3 is built from 11 residues. With 4 bases removed from V and 12 bases from J, the gap between germline ends came to 10 bases.

The CDR3 DNA reads as TGTGCCAGCTCTAATACGGACCGAGTAAATATGGCAACTAATGAAAAACTGTTTTTT. Its translation is CASSNTDRVNMATNEKLFF. This rearrangement joins TRBV18 to TRBJ1-4; unclear D gene. The germline CDR1 and CDR2 sequences are KGHSH and LQKENI. CDR3 length: 19 residues. V lost 6 bases and J 0 bases, leaving 23 bases between the germline ends.

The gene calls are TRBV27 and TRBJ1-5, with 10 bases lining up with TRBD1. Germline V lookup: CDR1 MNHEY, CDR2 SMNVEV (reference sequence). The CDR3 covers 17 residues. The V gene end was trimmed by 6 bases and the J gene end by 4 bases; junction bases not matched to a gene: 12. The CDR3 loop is CASSSNDRGLGNQPQHF. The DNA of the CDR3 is TGTGCCAGCAGCTCTAACGACAGGGGGCTGGGGAATCAGCCCCAGCATTTT.

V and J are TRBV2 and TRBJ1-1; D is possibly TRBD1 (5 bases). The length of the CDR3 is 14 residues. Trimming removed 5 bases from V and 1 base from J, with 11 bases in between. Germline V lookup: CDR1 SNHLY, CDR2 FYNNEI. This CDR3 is CASSRGRGNTEAFF. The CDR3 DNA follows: TGTGCCAGCAGTCGGGGGAGAGGGAACACTGAAGCTTTCTTT.

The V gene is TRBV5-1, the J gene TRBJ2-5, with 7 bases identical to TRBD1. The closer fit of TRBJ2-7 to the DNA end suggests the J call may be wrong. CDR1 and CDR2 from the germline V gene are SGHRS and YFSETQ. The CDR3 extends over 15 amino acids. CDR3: CASSPGSGGIYEQYF. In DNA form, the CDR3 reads TGCGCCAGCAGCCCAGGATCAGGGGGAATTTACGAGCAGTACTTC.

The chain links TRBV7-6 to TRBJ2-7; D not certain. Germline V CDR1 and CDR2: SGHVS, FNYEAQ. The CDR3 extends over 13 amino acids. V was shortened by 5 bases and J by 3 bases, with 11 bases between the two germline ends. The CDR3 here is CASSPGPNYEQYF. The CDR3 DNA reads TGTGCCAGCAGCCCCGGACCGAACTACGAGCAGTACTTC.

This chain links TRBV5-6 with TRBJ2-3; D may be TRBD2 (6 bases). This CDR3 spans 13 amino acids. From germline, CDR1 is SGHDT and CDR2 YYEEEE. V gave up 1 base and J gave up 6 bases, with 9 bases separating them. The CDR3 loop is CASSLPGGDTQYF. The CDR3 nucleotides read TGTGCCAGCAGCTTGCCCGGAGGGGATACGCAGTATTTT. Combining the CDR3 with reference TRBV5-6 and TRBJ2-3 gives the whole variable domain DAGVTQSPTHLIKTRGQQVTLRCSPKSGHDTVSWYQQALGQGPQFIFQYYEEEERQRGNFPDRFSGHQFPNYSSELNVNALLLGDSALYLCASSLPGGDTQYFGPGTRLTVL.

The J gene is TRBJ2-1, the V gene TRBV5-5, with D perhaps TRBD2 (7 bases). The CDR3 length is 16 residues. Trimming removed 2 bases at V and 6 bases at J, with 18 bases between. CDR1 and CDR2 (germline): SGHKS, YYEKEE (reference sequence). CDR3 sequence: CASSFGGLGGRNEQFF. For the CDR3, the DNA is TGTGCCAGCAGCTTTGGCGGACTAGGGGGGCGCAATGAGCAGTTCTTC.

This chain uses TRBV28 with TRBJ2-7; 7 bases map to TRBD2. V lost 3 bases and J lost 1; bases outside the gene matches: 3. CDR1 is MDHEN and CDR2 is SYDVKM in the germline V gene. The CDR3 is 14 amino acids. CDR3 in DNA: TGTGCCAGCAGTTTTGCGGGAGAATCCTACGAGCAGTACTTC. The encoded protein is CASSFAGESYEQYF.

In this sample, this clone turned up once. DNA of the CDR3: TGTGCCAGCAGAAACGACTACCCGAACACCGGGGAGCTGTTTTTT. Its protein product is CASRNDYPNTGELFF. This chain connects TRBV25-1 to TRBJ2-2; possible D gene TRBD2, 5 bases. Germline CDR1 and CDR2: MGHDK and SYGVNS. The CDR3 loop spans 15 amino acids. V gave up 6 bases and J gave up 0 bases, with 11 bases separating them.

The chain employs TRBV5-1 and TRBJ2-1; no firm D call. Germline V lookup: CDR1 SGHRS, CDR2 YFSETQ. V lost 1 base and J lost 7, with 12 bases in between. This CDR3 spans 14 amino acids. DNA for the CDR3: TGCGCCAGCAGCTTGAAGGCCATGGGGAATGAGCAGTTCTTC. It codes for CASSLKAMGNEQFF.

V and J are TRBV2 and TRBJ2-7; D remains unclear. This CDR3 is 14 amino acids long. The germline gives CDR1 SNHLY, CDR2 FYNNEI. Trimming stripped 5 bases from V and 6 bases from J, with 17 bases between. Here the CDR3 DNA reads TGTGCCAGCAGTTTAAGTTACAGTTTGGGCGAGCAGTACTTC. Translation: CASSLSYSLGEQYF.

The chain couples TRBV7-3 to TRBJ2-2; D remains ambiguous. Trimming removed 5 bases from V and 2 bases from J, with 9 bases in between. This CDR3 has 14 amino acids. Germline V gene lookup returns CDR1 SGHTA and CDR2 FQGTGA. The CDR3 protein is CASSPRVNTGELFF. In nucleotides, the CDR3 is TGTGCCAGCAGCCCCCGTGTTAACACCGGGGAGCTGTTTTTT.

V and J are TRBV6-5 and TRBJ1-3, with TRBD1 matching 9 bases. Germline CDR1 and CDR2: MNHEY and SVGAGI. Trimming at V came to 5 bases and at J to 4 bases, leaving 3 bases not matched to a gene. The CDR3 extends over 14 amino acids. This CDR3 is CASSTGTGGNTIYF. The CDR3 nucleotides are TGTGCCAGCAGTACCGGGACAGGGGGAAACACCATATATTTT.

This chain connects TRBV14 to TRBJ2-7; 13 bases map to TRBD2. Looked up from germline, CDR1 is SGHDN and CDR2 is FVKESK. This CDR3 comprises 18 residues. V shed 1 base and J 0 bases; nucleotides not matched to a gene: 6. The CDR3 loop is CASSQGGLAGVPSYEQYF. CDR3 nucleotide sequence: TGTGCCAGCAGCCAAGGTGGACTAGCGGGAGTCCCCTCCTACGAGCAGTACTTC.

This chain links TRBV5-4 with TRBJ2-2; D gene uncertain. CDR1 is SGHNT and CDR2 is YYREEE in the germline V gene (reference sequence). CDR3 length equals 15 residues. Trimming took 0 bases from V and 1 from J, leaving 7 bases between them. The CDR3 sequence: CASSLGTLNTGELFF. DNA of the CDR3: TGTGCCAGCAGCTTGGGAACACTGAACACCGGGGAGCTGTTTTTT.

CDR3 in amino acids: CASSSLLREVDGYTF. CDR3 DNA sequence: TGTGCCAGCAGCTCTCTACTCAGGGAAGTGGATGGCTACACCTTC. The chain links TRBV11-2 to TRBJ1-2; a possible D gene is TRBD1 (5 bases). V dropped 4 bases and J dropped 6 bases, with 18 bases sitting between them. The length of the CDR3 is 15 residues. From germline, CDR1 is SGHAT and CDR2 FQNNGV.

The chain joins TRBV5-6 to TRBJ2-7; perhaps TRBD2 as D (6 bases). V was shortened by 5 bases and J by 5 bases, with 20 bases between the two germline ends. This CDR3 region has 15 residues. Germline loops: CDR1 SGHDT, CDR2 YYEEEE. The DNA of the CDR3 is TGTGCCAGCAGGTTGAGAGGACGGCGCGGGGACGAGCAGTACTTC. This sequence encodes CASRLRGRRGDEQYF.

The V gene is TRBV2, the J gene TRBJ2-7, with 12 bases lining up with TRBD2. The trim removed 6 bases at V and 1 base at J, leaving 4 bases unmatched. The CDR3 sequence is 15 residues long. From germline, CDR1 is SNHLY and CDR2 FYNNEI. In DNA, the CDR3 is TGTGCCAGCAGCGCTGGACTAGCGGGATCCTACGAGCAGTACTTC. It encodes CASSAGLAGSYEQYF.

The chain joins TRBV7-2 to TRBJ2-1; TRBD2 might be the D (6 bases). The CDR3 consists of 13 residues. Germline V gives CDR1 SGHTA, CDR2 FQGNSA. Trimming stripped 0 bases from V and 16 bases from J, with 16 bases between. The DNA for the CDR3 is TGTGCCAGCAGCTTAGCTCTCCGGGACTCCAACTTCTTC. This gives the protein CASSLALRDSNFF. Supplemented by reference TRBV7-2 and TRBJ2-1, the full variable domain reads GAGVSQSPSNKVTEKGKDVELRCDPISGHTALYWYRQSLGQGLEFLIYFQGNSAPDKSGLPSDRFSAERTGGSVSTLTIQRTQQEDSAVYLCASSLALRDSNFFGPGTRLTVL.

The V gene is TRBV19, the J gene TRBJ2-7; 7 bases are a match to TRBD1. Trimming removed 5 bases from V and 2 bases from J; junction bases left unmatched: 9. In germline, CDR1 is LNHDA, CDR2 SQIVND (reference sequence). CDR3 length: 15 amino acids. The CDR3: CASSPGRDRTYEQYF. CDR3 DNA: TGTGCCAGTAGTCCGGGCCGGGACAGAACCTACGAGCAGTACTTC. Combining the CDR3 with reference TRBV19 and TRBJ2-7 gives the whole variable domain DGGITQSPKYLFRKEGQNVTLSCEQNLNHDAMYWYRQDPGQGLRLIYYSQIVNDFQKGDIAEGYSVSREKKESFPLTVTSAQKNPTAFYLCASSPGRDRTYEQYFGPGTRLTVT.

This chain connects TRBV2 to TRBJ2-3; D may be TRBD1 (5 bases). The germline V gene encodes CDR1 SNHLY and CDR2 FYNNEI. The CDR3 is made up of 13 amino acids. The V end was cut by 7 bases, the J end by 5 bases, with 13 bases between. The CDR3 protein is CASIQGSGDTQYF. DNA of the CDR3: TGTGCCAGCATTCAGGGTTCGGGAGATACGCAGTATTTT.